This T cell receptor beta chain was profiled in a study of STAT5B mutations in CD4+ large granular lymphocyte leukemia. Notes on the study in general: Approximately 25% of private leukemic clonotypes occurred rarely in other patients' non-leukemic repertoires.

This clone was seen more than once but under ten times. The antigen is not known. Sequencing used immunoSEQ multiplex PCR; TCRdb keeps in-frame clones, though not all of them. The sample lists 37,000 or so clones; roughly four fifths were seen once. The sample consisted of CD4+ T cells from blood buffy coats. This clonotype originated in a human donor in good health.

In DNA form, the CDR3 reads TGTGCCAGCAACAGCAATCAGCCCCAGCATTTT. It yields the protein CASNSNQPQHF. This chain joins TRBV6-1 and TRBJ1-5; unclear D gene. This CDR3 has 11 amino acids. CDR1 MNHNS and CDR2 SASEGT come from the germline V gene. Trimming took 7 bases from V and 1 from J, leaving 2 bases between them.